The 14 T cell receptor beta chains listed next were all sequenced from one sample in a study of T cells in Graves' hyperthyroidism and ophthalmopathy. TCR beta CDR3 regions were amplified from RNA transcripts. The primer set for the first-round RT-PCR of the TCR CDR3 was HTBI. MiXCR was run by TCRdb on the multiplex PCR reads, yielding one entry per CDR3 protein. The sample comprises about 720,000 distinct CDR3 sequences, around 20% of which are singletons, and 16% rests with the top ten. Material for sequencing was blood. These TCRs come from a woman in her forties or fifties with Graves' hyperthyroidism that later progressed to Graves' ophthalmopathy.

This clonotype occurred a few times. This rearrangement joins TRBV6-1 to TRBJ1-6; D might be TRBD1 (5 bases). Germline V gives CDR1 MNHNS, CDR2 SASEGT. The length of the CDR3 is 12 residues. V gave up 5 bases and J gave up 14 bases, with 13 bases separating them. The CDR3: CASSQTGATLHF. CDR3 coding DNA: TGTGCCAGCAGTCAGACCGGGGCCACCCTCCACTTT.

This clonotype showed up just a few times. The V and J genes are TRBV15 and TRBJ1-6; a weak D match, TRBD1 (6 bases). Germline loops: CDR1 LNHNV, CDR2 YYDKDF (reference sequence). The V gene lost 1 base and the J gene lost 8 bases, with 12 bases spanning the gap. The CDR3 spans 15 residues. Here the CDR3 reads CATSRVVQGDSPLHF. DNA for the CDR3: TGTGCCACCAGCAGAGTGGTACAGGGCGATTCACCCCTCCACTTT.

The V gene is TRBV27, the J gene TRBJ2-5; D might be TRBD1 (5 bases). CDR1 is MNHEY, CDR2 SMNVEV, per germline (reference sequence). CDR3 length: 13 amino acids. The V end was cut by 4 bases, the J end by 5 bases, with 11 bases between. The CDR3: CASSSRESETQYF. The CDR3 DNA reads as TGTGCCAGCAGTTCCAGGGAATCGGAGACCCAGTACTTC.

This clonotype was found many times. The chain recombines TRBV30 with TRBJ1-2; D might be TRBD1 (5 bases). V was trimmed by 0 bases and J by 3 bases, leaving 8 bases between them. The CDR3 covers 13 residues. The germline CDR1 and CDR2 sequences are GTSNPN and SVGIG (reference sequence). CDR3 DNA sequence: TGTGCCTGGAGTGTACAGGTCCACTATGGCTACACCTTC. It translates to CAWSVQVHYGYTF.

Concerning this clonotype itself: A clone one base away is much larger, so this may be a read error. The CDR3 reads CASSWEGTEQFF. The CDR3 nucleotides read TGCGCCAGCAGCTGGGAAGGAACTGAGCAGTTCTTC. V gene TRBV5-1 combines with J gene TRBJ2-1, with D unresolved. V was clipped by 3 bases and J by 9 bases, with 10 bases between them. The V gene's germline CDR1 is SGHRS and CDR2 YFSETQ. This CDR3 spans 12 amino acids.

There are many counts of this clonotype. This chain joins TRBV3-1 and TRBJ1-6, with TRBD1 matching over 7 bases. CDR3 length: 16 residues. Germline V gene data show CDR1 as LGHDT and CDR2 as YNNKEL (reference sequence). V lost 4 bases and J lost 2; bases outside the gene matches: 5. CDR3 nucleotides: TGTGCCAGCAGCCCAGAGGGGGCAGCCTATAATTCACCCCTCCACTTT. This gives the protein CASSPEGAAYNSPLHF. The variable domain in full, completed from reference TRBV3-1 and TRBJ1-6, reads DTAVSQTPKYLVTQMGNDKSIKCEQNLGHDTMYWYKQDSKKFLKIMFSYNNKELIINETVPNRFSPKSPDKAHLNLHINSLELGDSAVYFCASSPEGAAYNSPLHFGNGTRLTVT.

The DNA for the CDR3 is TGCAGTGCTAGAGATATGGCGGGGGATAACACCGGGGAGCTGTTTTTT. Amino acids: CSARDMAGDNTGELFF. V is TRBV20-1 and J is TRBJ2-2, with 7 bases matching TRBD2. CDR1 is DFQATT and CDR2 is SNEGSKA in the germline V gene (reference sequence). The trim removed 0 bases at V and 2 bases at J, leaving 6 bases unmatched. CDR3 size: 16 residues.

In the case of this clonotype: A read error may account for a junction end that differs from germline. The chain combines TRBV7-7 with TRBJ2-1, with D possibly being TRBD1 (6 bases). Germline V gene data show CDR1 as SSHAT and CDR2 as FNYEAQ (reference sequence). The length of the CDR3 is 17 residues. DNA of the CDR3: TGTGCTAGCAGCCCCTCCGCGAGACCCACCCGAGGGACAGAGCAGTTCTTC. It translates to CASSPSARPTRGTEQFF.

The chain links TRBV4-1 to TRBJ1-2; D might be TRBD1 (5 bases). The CDR3 spans 13 residues. Germline V gene sequence: CDR1 MGHRA, CDR2 YSYEKL. The V end lost 3 bases, the J end lost 3 bases, and 8 bases lay between the germline ends. CDR3 sequence: CASSQMTDYGYTF. CDR3 sequence (DNA): TGCGCCAGCAGCCAGATGACAGACTATGGCTACACCTTC.

The rearrangement uses TRBV29-1 and TRBJ2-1; TRBD2 aligns across 10 bases. The CDR3 loop spans 13 amino acids. Germline CDR1 SQVTM, CDR2 ANQGSEA. The V gene end was trimmed by 2 bases and the J gene end by 6 bases; junction bases not matched to a gene: 1. CDR3 sequence reads: CSVERTSGNEQFF. CDR3 coding DNA: TGCAGCGTTGAAAGGACTAGCGGCAATGAGCAGTTCTTC.

This clonotype occurred many times. The CDR3 DNA reads TGTGCCAGCAGGGGGGAGGTGAGGGACACTGAAGCTTTCTTT. Protein product: CASRGEVRDTEAFF. The chain recombines TRBV28 with TRBJ1-1, with D possibly TRBD1 on 5 matching bases. The CDR3 is 14 residues long. Trimming took 6 bases from V and 3 from J, leaving 14 bases between them. Germline-derived CDR1 and CDR2 are MDHEN and SYDVKM.

The chain carries TRBV6-5 and TRBJ1-2, with 7 bases fitting TRBD1. V shed 5 bases, J shed 5 bases, and the junction held 14 bases outside the gene matches. Per the germline V gene, CDR1 is MNHEY and CDR2 is SVGAGI. This CDR3 region has 16 residues. DNA of the CDR3: TGTGCCAGCAGTACCTCGACAGGGAGGGGGGGATATGGCTACACCTTC. Its translation: CASSTSTGRGGYGYTF.

This clonotype was counted a few times. CDR3 in DNA: TGTGCCAGCCCCTTGAACCTGAACACTGAAGCTTTCTTT. This gives the protein CASPLNLNTEAFF. The rearrangement joins TRBV6-1 to TRBJ1-1; no clear D. This CDR3 has 13 amino acids. Trimming shortened V by 8 bases and J by 0 bases, and 10 bases separated the two germline ends. Per germline, CDR1 MNHNS and CDR2 SASEGT.

The V and J genes are TRBV19 and TRBJ1-3; no reliable D call. Trimming removed 4 bases from V and 2 bases from J, with 18 bases in between. Germline CDR1 reads LNHDA; CDR2 reads SQIVND (reference sequence). This CDR3 region has 17 residues. In nucleotides, the CDR3 is TGTGCCAGTAGTACCCTTCGGCAGGAGACGGCTGGAAACACCATATATTTT. Protein product: CASSTLRQETAGNTIYF.